Listed below are T cell receptor beta chains from one sample, sequenced in a study of T cells after yellow fever vaccination. One entry per CDR3 protein results from TCRdb running MiXCR on the 5' RACE reads. Altogether roughly 330,000 distinct CDR3 sequences are present, about 4% being singletons, with the ten largest covering approximately 24%. The material was PBMCs, obtained 5 days after the yellow fever booster vaccination. These receptors originate from a man aged 18-30 years who received the YFV17D yellow fever vaccine. Both conserved end residues are part of each CDR3. The D gene is left open where the match is weak. Where a row states a size, it is once, few, many or the class of an expanded clone; other rows omit it.

v_call: TRBV6-1; d_call: NA; clone_size: few; j_call: TRBJ1-1; cdr3_nt: TGTGCCAGCATCCTGGGAGGGGAAACTGAAGCTTTCTTT; cdr3_aa: CASILGGETEAFF
v_call: TRBV5-1; d_call: NA; clone_size: NA; j_call: TRBJ1-2; cdr3_nt: TGCGCCAGCAGGGTATTACAGGGCGCTAACTATGGCTACACCTTC; cdr3_aa: CASRVLQGANYGYTF
v_call: TRBV15; d_call: TRBD1; clone_size: many; j_call: TRBJ2-1; cdr3_nt: TGTGCCACCAGGAGGTCCGGGACAGGGGGCTCCTACAATGAGCAGTTCTTC; cdr3_aa: CATRRSGTGGSYNEQFF
v_call: TRBV6-2/TRBV6-3; d_call: NA; clone_size: many; j_call: TRBJ2-4; cdr3_nt: TGTGCCAGCAGTTACGCTGGCAGCGGAAACATTCAGTACTTC; cdr3_aa: CASSYAGSGNIQYF
v_call: TRBV5-1; d_call: TRBD1; clone_size: NA; j_call: TRBJ2-1; cdr3_nt: TGCGCCAGCAGCACCGGACAGGCGTACAATGAGCAGTTCTTC; cdr3_aa: CASSTGQAYNEQFF
v_call: TRBV5-1; d_call: TRBD2; clone_size: many; j_call: TRBJ2-5; cdr3_nt: TGCGCCAGCAGCTTGACGACTAGCGGAGGTGGAGAGACCCAGTACTTC; cdr3_aa: CASSLTTSGGGETQYF
v_call: TRBV4-3; d_call: TRBD1; clone_size: few; j_call: TRBJ2-6; cdr3_nt: TGCGCCAGCAGCCAAATCACAGGGGTTGGGGCCAACGTCCTGACTTTC; cdr3_aa: CASSQITGVGANVLTF
v_call: TRBV5-1; d_call: NA; clone_size: many; j_call: TRBJ1-4; cdr3_nt: TGCGCCAGCAGCTTGGAGGGGGAGACTAATGAAAAACTGTTTTTT; cdr3_aa: CASSLEGETNEKLFF
v_call: TRBV5-1; d_call: TRBD2; clone_size: NA; j_call: TRBJ2-5; cdr3_nt: TGCGCCAGCAGCTTGGATCCTAGCGGGGGGTATCAAGGAACCCAGTACTTC; cdr3_aa: CASSLDPSGGYQGTQYF
v_call: TRBV4-1; d_call: NA; clone_size: many; j_call: TRBJ1-4; cdr3_nt: TGCGCCAGCAGCCAAGTAAGGGGGTCAACTAATGAAAAACTGTTTTTT; cdr3_aa: CASSQVRGSTNEKLFF
v_call: TRBV6-2/TRBV6-3; d_call: TRBD2; clone_size: many; j_call: TRBJ2-4; cdr3_nt: TGTGCCAGCAGTTACTCGGGCGGGAGAAAAAACATTCAGTACTTC; cdr3_aa: CASSYSGGRKNIQYF
v_call: TRBV5-1; d_call: NA; clone_size: few; j_call: TRBJ2-3; cdr3_nt: TGCGCCAGCCGCACCGGGACTCGACCGTCATCTAGCACAGATACGCAGTATTTT; cdr3_aa: CASRTGTRPSSSTDTQYF
v_call: TRBV6-5; d_call: NA; clone_size: many; j_call: TRBJ2-3; cdr3_nt: TGTGCCAGCAGATGGGCAGATACGCAGTATTTT; cdr3_aa: CASRWADTQYF
v_call: TRBV20-1; d_call: TRBD1; clone_size: many; j_call: TRBJ2-1; cdr3_nt: TGCAGTGCTAGAGCGGACAGGGGCTTCTACAATGAGCAGTTCTTC; cdr3_aa: CSARADRGFYNEQFF
v_call: TRBV20-1; d_call: TRBD1; clone_size: few; j_call: TRBJ2-1; cdr3_nt: TGCAGTGCCCGGACAGGGTTCCCCTACAATGAGCAGTTCTTC; cdr3_aa: CSARTGFPYNEQFF
v_call: TRBV7-9; d_call: NA; clone_size: NA; j_call: TRBJ1-6; cdr3_nt: TGTGCCAGCAGCTTAGGACCCCTCCACTTT; cdr3_aa: CASSLGPLHF
v_call: TRBV10-3; d_call: NA; clone_size: many; j_call: TRBJ1-5; cdr3_nt: TGTGCCATCGGGGTTAATCAGCCCCAGCATTTT; cdr3_aa: CAIGVNQPQHF
v_call: TRBV12-3/TRBV12-4; d_call: TRBD1; clone_size: NA; j_call: TRBJ2-1; cdr3_nt: TGTGCCGGGGGATGGGCAGGGGGCAATGAGCAGTTCTTC; cdr3_aa: CAGGWAGGNEQFF
v_call: TRBV12-3/TRBV12-4; d_call: NA; clone_size: many; j_call: TRBJ1-4; cdr3_nt: TGTGCCAGCAGCAACTCGGAAGACGGTGGAATAAGGGAAAAACTGTTTTTT; cdr3_aa: CASSNSEDGGIREKLFF
v_call: TRBV19; d_call: NA; clone_size: few; j_call: TRBJ2-7; cdr3_nt: TGTGCCAGTTCCAATCACGGGGGGCTCCACGAGCAGTACTTC; cdr3_aa: CASSNHGGLHEQYF
v_call: TRBV15; d_call: TRBD1; clone_size: many; j_call: TRBJ1-5; cdr3_nt: TGTGCCACCAGCAGACTCCGGACAGGGTACAATCAGCCCCAGCATTTT; cdr3_aa: CATSRLRTGYNQPQHF
v_call: TRBV5-1; d_call: TRBD2; clone_size: NA; j_call: TRBJ2-5; cdr3_nt: TGCGCCAGCAGTCTCGTAGCGGGGGAAGGTGAGACCCAGTACTTC; cdr3_aa: CASSLVAGEGETQYF
v_call: TRBV7-2; d_call: NA; clone_size: many; j_call: TRBJ1-4; cdr3_nt: TGTGCCAGCAGCTTAAGGGCGGCAGGCGAAAAACTGTTTTTT; cdr3_aa: CASSLRAAGEKLFF
v_call: TRBV3-1; d_call: NA; clone_size: many; j_call: TRBJ2-5; cdr3_nt: TGTGCCAGCAGCCCGTCCGGGACGGAGGAGACCCAGTACTTC; cdr3_aa: CASSPSGTEETQYF
v_call: TRBV7-2; d_call: NA; clone_size: many; j_call: TRBJ2-3; cdr3_nt: TGTGCCAGCAGCTTAGCGTCACACACAGATACGCAGTATTTT; cdr3_aa: CASSLASHTDTQYF
v_call: TRBV5-6; d_call: TRBD2; clone_size: NA; j_call: TRBJ2-7; cdr3_nt: TGTGCCAGCAGCTCAGGGAACCGGGGGGGCTGGTACGAGCAGTACTTC; cdr3_aa: CASSSGNRGGWYEQYF
v_call: TRBV20-1; d_call: NA; clone_size: NA; j_call: TRBJ1-2; cdr3_nt: TGCAGTGCTGAGAAAAAAGGGACGCGATTCTATGGCTACACCTTC; cdr3_aa: CSAEKKGTRFYGYTF
v_call: TRBV28; d_call: NA; clone_size: few; j_call: TRBJ1-1; cdr3_nt: TGTGCCATCAAGGGACGGTCGAACACTGAAGCTTTCTTT; cdr3_aa: CAIKGRSNTEAFF
v_call: TRBV29-1; d_call: NA; clone_size: few; j_call: TRBJ2-3; cdr3_nt: TGCAGCGCGAGGCGACAGGGCACAGATACGCAGTATTTT; cdr3_aa: CSARRQGTDTQYF
v_call: TRBV3-1; d_call: TRBD2; clone_size: few; j_call: TRBJ2-3; cdr3_nt: TGTGCCAGCAGCCAGCTCGGGACTAGCGGGGGGGCACCAGATACGCAGTATTTT; cdr3_aa: CASSQLGTSGGAPDTQYF
v_call: TRBV6-2/TRBV6-3; d_call: TRBD1; clone_size: few; j_call: TRBJ1-1; cdr3_nt: TGTGCCAGCAGTAAGACACGGACAGGGGCTTTCTTT; cdr3_aa: CASSKTRTGAFF
v_call: TRBV7-2; d_call: NA; clone_size: few; j_call: TRBJ1-4; cdr3_nt: TGTGCCAGCAGCCGACCAGGGGCGGAGTACGAAAAACTGTTTTTT; cdr3_aa: CASSRPGAEYEKLFF
v_call: TRBV9; d_call: NA; clone_size: many; j_call: TRBJ2-5; cdr3_nt: TGTGCCAGCACCCCGGGGAGAGGGCGCCAAGAGACCCAGTACTTC; cdr3_aa: CASTPGRGRQETQYF
v_call: TRBV12-3/TRBV12-4; d_call: TRBD1; clone_size: many; j_call: TRBJ1-4; cdr3_nt: TGTGCCAGCAGTCCGACAGGGCCTGGAGAAAAACTGTTTTTT; cdr3_aa: CASSPTGPGEKLFF
v_call: TRBV14; d_call: NA; clone_size: few; j_call: TRBJ1-1; cdr3_nt: TGTGCCAGCAGCCAATGGGTGGGGAGCACTGAAGCTTTCTTT; cdr3_aa: CASSQWVGSTEAFF
v_call: TRBV25-1; d_call: TRBD1; clone_size: few; j_call: TRBJ1-4; cdr3_nt: TGTGCCAGCAGTGAATACATCGGGACAGGGAATGAAAAACTGTTTTTT; cdr3_aa: CASSEYIGTGNEKLFF
v_call: TRBV28; d_call: TRBD1; clone_size: few; j_call: TRBJ1-5; cdr3_nt: TGTGCCAGCAGTTTAAATCGAGGGACAGGGTACAATCAGCCCCAGCATTTT; cdr3_aa: CASSLNRGTGYNQPQHF
v_call: TRBV7-7; d_call: TRBD2; clone_size: few; j_call: TRBJ2-1; cdr3_nt: TGTGCCAGCAGCTTAGGGCGGGGGGTCAATGAGCAGTTCTTC; cdr3_aa: CASSLGRGVNEQFF
v_call: TRBV6-1; d_call: NA; clone_size: few; j_call: TRBJ2-7; cdr3_nt: TGTGCCAGCAGTGAAGGGCGGTACGAGCAGTACTTC; cdr3_aa: CASSEGRYEQYF
v_call: TRBV6-5; d_call: NA; clone_size: many; j_call: TRBJ1-5; cdr3_nt: TGTGCCAGCAGCCCATGGCTTAATCAGCCCCAGCATTTT; cdr3_aa: CASSPWLNQPQHF
v_call: TRBV16; d_call: TRBD1; clone_size: few; j_call: TRBJ1-1; cdr3_nt: TGTGCCAGCAGCCAGATGACAGGGGCTGAAGCTTTCTTT; cdr3_aa: CASSQMTGAEAFF
v_call: TRBV6-1; d_call: NA; clone_size: few; j_call: TRBJ2-1; cdr3_nt: TGTGCCAGCAGCCCAGCGGAGAGCAATGAGCAGTTCTTC; cdr3_aa: CASSPAESNEQFF
v_call: TRBV6-2/TRBV6-3; d_call: TRBD1; clone_size: few; j_call: TRBJ2-3; cdr3_nt: TGTGCCAGCGGGAGACAGGGGGCAGATACGCAGTATTTT; cdr3_aa: CASGRQGADTQYF
v_call: TRBV7-9; d_call: NA; clone_size: few; j_call: TRBJ2-5; cdr3_nt: TGTGCCAGCAGCCGGACTAACCAAGAGACCCAGTACTTC; cdr3_aa: CASSRTNQETQYF
v_call: TRBV5-1; d_call: NA; clone_size: many; j_call: TRBJ1-6; cdr3_nt: TGCGCCAGCAGCTTGGAGTACAGGGCTAATTCACCCCTCCACTTT; cdr3_aa: CASSLEYRANSPLHF
v_call: TRBV7-8; d_call: TRBD1; clone_size: many; j_call: TRBJ1-5; cdr3_nt: TGTGCCAGCAGCTTAAAGGGCAGGGGGAATCAGCCCCAGCATTTT; cdr3_aa: CASSLKGRGNQPQHF
v_call: TRBV19; d_call: NA; clone_size: NA; j_call: TRBJ2-1; cdr3_nt: TGTGCCAGTAGTATGTACCTAGCGTTGGATGAGCAGTTCTTC; cdr3_aa: CASSMYLALDEQFF
v_call: TRBV5-1; d_call: NA; clone_size: few; j_call: TRBJ1-3; cdr3_nt: TGCGCCAGCAGCCCGACGGTTGGGGGGAACACCATATATTTT; cdr3_aa: CASSPTVGGNTIYF
v_call: TRBV29-1; d_call: NA; clone_size: few; j_call: TRBJ2-7; cdr3_nt: TGCAGCGTTCTTGACCTTAGGAGCGGGGAGCAGTACTTC; cdr3_aa: CSVLDLRSGEQYF
v_call: TRBV10-2; d_call: NA; clone_size: many; j_call: TRBJ2-3; cdr3_nt: TGCGCCAGCAGTTTTGACACGCCTTACACAGATACGCAGTATTTT; cdr3_aa: CASSFDTPYTDTQYF
v_call: TRBV5-1; d_call: TRBD1; clone_size: few; j_call: TRBJ1-3; cdr3_nt: TGCGCCAGCAGCTTCACAGGGGCGCTGGCTGGAAACACCATATATTTT; cdr3_aa: CASSFTGALAGNTIYF
v_call: TRBV7-9; d_call: NA; clone_size: NA; j_call: TRBJ2-2; cdr3_nt: TGTGCCAGCAGCTTGGGCTTACCCGAGCTGTTTTTT; cdr3_aa: CASSLGLPELFF
v_call: TRBV2; d_call: TRBD2; clone_size: few; j_call: TRBJ2-5; cdr3_nt: TGTGCCAGCAGTGAAAGGCCTAGCGGGGGGGAAACCCAGTACTTC; cdr3_aa: CASSERPSGGETQYF
v_call: TRBV7-6; d_call: NA; clone_size: few; j_call: TRBJ1-4; cdr3_nt: TGTGCCAGCAGCTTTCAGGGGACTCGAGGGGAAAAACTGTTTTTT; cdr3_aa: CASSFQGTRGEKLFF
v_call: TRBV5-4; d_call: TRBD2; clone_size: many; j_call: TRBJ2-5; cdr3_nt: TGTGCCAGCAGCTTCGGGGGGGCCGGTTCAGAGACCCAGTACTTC; cdr3_aa: CASSFGGAGSETQYF
v_call: TRBV5-1; d_call: NA; clone_size: few; j_call: TRBJ2-7; cdr3_nt: TGCGCCAGCAGCTTGTTAGGAGGGCTGTACGAGCAGTACTTC; cdr3_aa: CASSLLGGLYEQYF
v_call: TRBV24-1; d_call: TRBD1; clone_size: many; j_call: TRBJ2-5; cdr3_nt: TGTGCCACCAGTGAGGGGGGGACAGGGAAGGAGACCCAGTACTTC; cdr3_aa: CATSEGGTGKETQYF
v_call: TRBV5-1; d_call: TRBD2; clone_size: NA; j_call: TRBJ2-7; cdr3_nt: TGCGCCAGCAGCCCGGGGGGGACTTACTACCGCGAGCAGTACTTC; cdr3_aa: CASSPGGTYYREQYF
v_call: TRBV20-1; d_call: NA; clone_size: many; j_call: TRBJ1-5; cdr3_nt: TGCAGTGCTATTGGGGCGAGCAATCAGCCCCAGCATTTT; cdr3_aa: CSAIGASNQPQHF